This T cell receptor beta chain was identified in a study of identical twins. V was trimmed by 7 bases and J by 0 bases, leaving 16 bases between them. The CDR3 has 15 amino acids. Germline loops: CDR1 MNHNS, CDR2 SASEGT. MiXCR, applied by TCRdb to the 5' RACE reads, yields one record per CDR3 protein. The repertoire consists of some 790,000 distinct CDR3 sequences, with about 18% occurring once and the leading ten covering under 15%. The same sample was also studied in work on T cells expressing NK-cell markers.

This chain links TRBV6-1 with TRBJ2-7; D tentatively fits TRBD1 or TRBD2 (7 bases each). Source material: PBMCs. The TCR sequence derives from a woman under 30 in good health. CDR3 DNA: TGTGCCAGCACCCGGGGGGACAGAGACTCCTACGAGCAGTACTTC. Translating it yields CASTRGDRDSYEQYF.